This TCR beta chain comes out of a study of shared clonotypes between healthy human individuals. Findings of the study overall: The expectation was that sequencing depth would affect clonotype sharing among donors.

In the naive CD8 group, cells lacked CD45RO and were positively selected for CCR7, so terminally differentiated effector memory CD45RA+ cells were left out. For this clone: Its antigen is not identified.

The authors loaded about 200 ng DNA, some 32,000 T cell genomes, into sorted-subset replicate PCRs. Per the authors' pipeline: ImmunoSEQ sequences covered only the junction and lacked quality scores; filtering therefore differed. Profiling relied on immunoSEQ multiplex PCR, and the TCRdb table lists in-frame clones only, not all of them. The V and J calls and clone size were taken over from that table, and D and trimming were inferred from the DNA. The sample includes around 1,900,000 clones, just over 90% of them seen just once. The clonotype was recovered from a man aged 18 to 35 in good health. Some clones in this sample may be carry-over from other donors' samples. The specimen was naive CD8+ T cells from PBMCs.

The chain's CDR3 is CASSYSGRASGEQYF. CDR3 DNA sequence: TGTGCCAGCAGCTACAGCGGGAGGGCCTCGGGTGAGCAGTACTTC. The J gene is TRBJ2-7, the V gene TRBV7-2, with 10 bases matching TRBD2. The V gene end was trimmed by 4 bases and the J gene end by 7 bases; junction bases not matched to a gene: 10. This CDR3 is 15 amino acids long. Germline V gene lookup returns CDR1 SGHTA and CDR2 FQGNSA.